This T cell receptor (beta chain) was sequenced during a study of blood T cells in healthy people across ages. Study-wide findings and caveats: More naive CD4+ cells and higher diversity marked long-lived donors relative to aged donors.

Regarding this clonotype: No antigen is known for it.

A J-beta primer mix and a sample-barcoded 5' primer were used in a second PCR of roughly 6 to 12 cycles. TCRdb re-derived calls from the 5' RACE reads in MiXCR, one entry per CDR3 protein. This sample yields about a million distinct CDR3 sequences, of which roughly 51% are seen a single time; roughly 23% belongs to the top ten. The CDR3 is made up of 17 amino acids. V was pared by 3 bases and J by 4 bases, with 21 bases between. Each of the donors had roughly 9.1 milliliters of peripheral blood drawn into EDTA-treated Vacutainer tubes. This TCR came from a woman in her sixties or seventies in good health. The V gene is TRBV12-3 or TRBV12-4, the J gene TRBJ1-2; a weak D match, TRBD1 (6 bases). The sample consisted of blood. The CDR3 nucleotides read TGTGCCAGCAGTTTTTTCTCGGGACCTAACAGGGTCTATGGCTACACCTTC. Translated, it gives CASSFFSGPNRVYGYTF.